The rows below give T cell receptor beta chains drawn from one sample of a study of beta chain features in type 1 diabetes. Clones were read by immunoSEQ multiplex PCR, and TCRdb kept only the in-frame ones, dropping some. The data contain 970,000 or so clones, under 20% of them seen just once; the ten biggest clones take up 0.02% to 0.03%. Input material: naive CD4+ T cells from blood. The receptors here all came from a woman under 30 in good health. CDR3s include the opening cysteine and the closing phenylalanine or tryptophan. The D gene is left open where the match is weak. Some rows mark clone size as missing; the rest say once, few, many or name a class of expanded clone.

D gene	V gene	J gene	clone size	CDR3 protein	CDR3 DNA
TRBD1	TRBV7-2	TRBJ2-7	-	CASRKRTGLSDHPYF	TGTGCCAGCAGGAAACGGACAGGTCTTTCCGACCACCCGTACTTC
-	TRBV5-4	TRBJ2-5	-	CASSTPSDSQETQYF	TGTGCCAGCAGCACACCTAGTGACAGTCAAGAGACCCAGTACTTC
-	TRBV21-1	TRBJ1-2	-	CASSNRVHYDYGYTF	TGTGCCAGCAGCAATAGGGTACACTACGACTATGGCTACACCTTC
-	TRBV7-2	TRBJ1-2	few	CASSLPGSNYGYTF	TGTGCCAGCAGCTTACCAGGGAGTAACTATGGCTACACCTTC
TRBD2	TRBV28	TRBJ2-1	few	CASSFAGLVKGNEQFF	TGTGCCAGCAGTTTCGCTGGACTAGTAAAAGGCAATGAGCAGTTCTTC
-	TRBV4-3	TRBJ1-1	few	CASSQDFTNTEAFF	TGCGCCAGCAGCCAAGATTTTACGAACACTGAAGCTTTCTTT
TRBD1	TRBV28	TRBJ1-2	-	CASQPPGQGADGYTF	TGTGCCAGCCAGCCGCCGGGACAGGGGGCGGATGGCTACACCTTC
-	TRBV7-9	TRBJ1-4	-	CASSPRGGGDEKLFF	TGTGCCAGCAGCCCTCGAGGTGGAGGGGATGAAAAACTGTTTTTT
-	TRBV29-1	TRBJ1-1	-	CSVVEDTEAFF	TGCAGCGTTGTGGAGGACACTGAAGCTTTCTTT
-	TRBV28	TRBJ2-2	-	CASSPSGLGGNTGELFF	TGTGCCAGCAGTCCATCGGGCCTAGGAGGGAACACCGGGGAGCTGTTTTTT
-	TRBV7-2	TRBJ2-3	-	CASSLGGRDTQYF	TGTGCCAGCAGCTTAGGTGGGAGAGATACGCAGTATTTT
-	TRBV1	TRBJ2-7	-	CTSSHFPRDIHAGEQYF	TGCACCAGCAGCCACTTCCCCCGGGACATTCACGCCGGAGAGCAGTACTTC
-	TRBV28	TRBJ1-5	few	CASSLSNNQPQHF	TGTGCCAGCAGTTTATCGAACAATCAGCCCCAGCATTTT
-	TRBV6-6	TRBJ2-3	-	CASSLTDTQYF	TGTGCCAGCAGTCTCACAGATACGCAGTATTTT
-	TRBV28	TRBJ1-1	few	CASSLMDTEAFF	TGTGCCAGCAGTTTGATGGACACTGAAGCTTTCTTT
TRBD1	TRBV15	TRBJ1-5	-	CATSRGQGVWPQHF	TGTGCCACCAGCAGAGGACAGGGAGTTTGGCCCCAGCATTTT
TRBD1	TRBV2	TRBJ2-5	-	CASRSGTGAETQYF	TGTGCCAGCAGATCCGGGACAGGGGCAGAGACCCAGTACTTC
-	TRBV10-3	TRBJ1-1	few	CAIRPDRMNTEAFF	TGTGCCATCAGGCCGGACAGAATGAACACTGAAGCTTTCTTT
TRBD1	TRBV28	TRBJ2-7	few	CASRPGQGAYEQYF	TGTGCCAGCAGGCCGGGACAGGGGGCCTACGAGCAGTACTTC
-	TRBV11-3	TRBJ2-7	-	CASSLWRGLRIYEQYF	TGTGCCAGCAGCTTGTGGCGGGGGCTGAGGATCTACGAGCAGTACTTC
-	TRBV2	TRBJ2-3	-	CASRLQGFGLDTQYF	TGTGCCAGCAGATTACAGGGTTTCGGGTTAGATACGCAGTATTTT
TRBD1	TRBV28	TRBJ1-2	few	CASSVQGARGYTF	TGTGCCAGCAGTGTACAGGGGGCTCGTGGCTACACCTTC
TRBD1	TRBV7-9	TRBJ1-2	few	CAPRDRVVFGDTF	TGTGCCCCCAGGGACAGGGTTGTTTTCGGCGACACCTTC
-	TRBV6-6	TRBJ2-7	few	CASSIIGEKQYF	TGTGCCAGCAGTATCATCGGGGAAAAGCAGTACTTC
-	TRBV28	TRBJ1-2	-	CASSSGWDQGYGYTF	TGTGCCAGCAGTTCGGGATGGGACCAGGGCTACGGCTACACCTTC
TRBD1	TRBV5-5	TRBJ2-5	-	CASSLPGTGVGETQYF	TGTGCCAGCAGCTTGCCCGGGACAGGGGTTGGGGAGACCCAGTACTTC
-	TRBV2	TRBJ1-5	few	CASSEFRGNQPQHF	TGTGCCAGCAGTGAATTCCGGGGGAATCAGCCCCAGCATTTT
-	TRBV29-1	TRBJ2-1	-	CSVGRTDSYNEQFF	TGCAGCGTTGGGCGGACTGACTCCTACAATGAGCAGTTCTTC
-	TRBV6-5	TRBJ2-7	few	CASPQSAGKFYEQYF	TGTGCCAGCCCCCAGTCTGCGGGAAAATTCTACGAGCAGTACTTC